This T cell receptor beta chain stems from a study of T cells after yellow fever vaccination. The study's findings and limits: Faster peaking, at day 5 versus 15, marked a secondary response that was weaker. Bulk-population clonotypes that are abundant could appear as contaminants in FACS-sorted repertoires. Post-booster reappearance was seen for most primary-vaccination clones (roughly 96% CD4, about 90% CD8).

This clonotype was observed a handful of times. The antigen is not known. The 5'RACE template-switching step produced TCR cDNA and added a universal primer site and UMIs. TCRdb re-analysed the 5' RACE reads in MiXCR, keeping a single row per CDR3 protein. Here the sample spans 250,000 to 400,000 distinct CDR3 sequences, over 4% being singletons. CDR3 size: 12 residues. Germline assignment: CDR1 SGHRS and CDR2 YFSETQ. Between the trimmed V and J ends, which lost 6 bases and 6 bases, there was a span of 9 bases. This rearrangement joins TRBV5-1 to TRBJ2-2, with D unresolved. This TCR came from a man aged 18 to 35 who received the YFV17D yellow fever vaccine. The sequencing used PBMCs, collected 5 days after the yellow fever booster vaccination. For the CDR3, the DNA is TGCGCCAGCACTTATGTCTCCGGGGAGCTGTTTTTT. Its translation is CASTYVSGELFF.